The T cell receptor beta chain described here comes from a study of beta chain features in type 1 diabetes. Points from the study as a whole: All four CD4+ subsets of Type 1 diabetes patients contained TCRB CDR3s that were moderately but significantly shorter.

Since all of the isolated RNA was reverse transcribed, expressed TCRB transcripts were what got sequenced. The repertoire was sequenced with immunoSEQ multiplex PCR; TCRdb's copy has only in-frame clones and lacks some. Of hundreds of thousands of clones in the sample, 15% to 18% were seen once. This clone came up a few times. The antigen remains unidentified. In germline, CDR1 is ENHRY, CDR2 SYGVKD. CDR3 length: 15 amino acids. Trimming left V 6 bases short and J 0 bases short, with 15 bases between. Purity above 95% was achieved in all sorted populations. The sample consisted of naive CD4+ T cells from blood. This clonotype was sampled from a young man in good health. The chain uses TRBV10-3 and TRBJ2-7; possible D gene TRBD1, 5 bases. CDR3 nucleotides: TGTGCCATCAGAAAGCAGGGCGGTAGCTCCTACGAGCAGTACTTC. Amino acids: CAIRKQGGSSYEQYF.